This T cell receptor beta chain was identified during a study of T cell responses to AZD1222 COVID-19 vaccine. Study-wide background: Investigators merged groups given second doses at roughly 4 or roughly 12 weeks.

TCRdb's copy holds only in-frame clones and misses some; the assay was immunoSEQ multiplex PCR. The sample has about 140,000 clones; 88% are singletons. Findings and limits, study-wide: Spike-specific TCR repertoires showed rising breadth and depth after two AZD1222 doses. The donor cohort was predominantly white British with a female majority, and clonal diversity may have been underestimated.

CDR1 is SEHNR, CDR2 FQNEAQ, per germline (reference sequence). This CDR3 has 14 residues. Trimming removed 2 bases from V and 0 bases from J, with 7 bases in between. Details on this clone: The antigen is unknown.

The specimen was peripheral blood, collected on day 0 of AZD1222 vaccination. This receptor was taken from an adult in good health. The rearrangement uses TRBV7-9 and TRBJ2-5, with D possibly matching TRBD1 (6 bases). As DNA, the CDR3 is TGTGCCAGCAGCTTAAGGGGGAACCAAGAGACCCAGTACTTC. Translating gives CASSLRGNQETQYF.